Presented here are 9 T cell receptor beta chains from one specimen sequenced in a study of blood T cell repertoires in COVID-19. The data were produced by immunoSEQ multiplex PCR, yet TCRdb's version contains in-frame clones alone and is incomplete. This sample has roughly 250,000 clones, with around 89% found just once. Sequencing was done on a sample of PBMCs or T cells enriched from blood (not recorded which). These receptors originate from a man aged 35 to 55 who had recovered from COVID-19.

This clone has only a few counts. Here the CDR3 DNA reads TGTGCCAGCAGCTCGGGCTATAATTCACCCCTCCACTTT. This sequence encodes CASSSGYNSPLHF. The rearrangement links TRBV5-6 to TRBJ1-6; unclear D gene. The length of the CDR3 is 13 residues. V lost 3 bases and J lost 3, with 4 bases in between. Germline V lookup: CDR1 SGHDT, CDR2 YYEEEE. Filled out from reference TRBV5-6 and TRBJ1-6, the complete variable domain reads DAGVTQSPTHLIKTRGQQVTLRCSPKSGHDTVSWYQQALGQGPQFIFQYYEEEERQRGNFPDRFSGHQFPNYSSELNVNALLLGDSALYLCASSSGYNSPLHFGNGTRLTVT.

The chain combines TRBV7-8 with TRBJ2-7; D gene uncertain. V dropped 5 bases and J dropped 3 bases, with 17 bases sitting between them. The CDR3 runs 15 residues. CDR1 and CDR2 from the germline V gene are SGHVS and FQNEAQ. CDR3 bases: TGTGCCAGCAGCAGGCTCGCGGTTATAGACTACGAGCAGTACTTC. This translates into CASSRLAVIDYEQYF.

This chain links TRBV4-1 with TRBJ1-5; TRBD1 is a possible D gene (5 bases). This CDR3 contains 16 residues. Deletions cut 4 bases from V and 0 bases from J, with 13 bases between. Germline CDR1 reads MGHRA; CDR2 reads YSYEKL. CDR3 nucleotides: TGCGCCAGCAGCCCCAAAACAGGCTATAGCAATCAGCCCCAGCATTTT. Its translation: CASSPKTGYSNQPQHF.

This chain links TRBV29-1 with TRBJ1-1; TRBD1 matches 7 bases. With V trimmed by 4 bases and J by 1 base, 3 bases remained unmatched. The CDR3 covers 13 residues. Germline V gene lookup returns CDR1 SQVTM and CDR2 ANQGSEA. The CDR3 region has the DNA TGCAGCGTTGGGGGACAGACGAACACTGAAGCTTTCTTT. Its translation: CSVGGQTNTEAFF.

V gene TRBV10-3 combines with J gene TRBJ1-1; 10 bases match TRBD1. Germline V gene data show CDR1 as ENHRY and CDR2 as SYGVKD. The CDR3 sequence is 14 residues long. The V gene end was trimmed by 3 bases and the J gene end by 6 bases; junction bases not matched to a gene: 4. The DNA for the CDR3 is TGTGCCATCAGTGATCAAGGACAGGGGGCTGAAGCTTTCTTT. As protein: CAISDQGQGAEAFF.

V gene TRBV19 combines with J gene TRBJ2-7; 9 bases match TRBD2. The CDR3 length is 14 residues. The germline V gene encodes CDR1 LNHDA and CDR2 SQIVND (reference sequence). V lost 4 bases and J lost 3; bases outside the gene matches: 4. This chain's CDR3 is CASSKQREVYEQYF. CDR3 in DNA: TGTGCCAGTAGTAAACAGCGGGAGGTCTACGAGCAGTACTTC. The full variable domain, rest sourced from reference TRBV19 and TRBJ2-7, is DGGITQSPKYLFRKEGQNVTLSCEQNLNHDAMYWYRQDPGQGLRLIYYSQIVNDFQKGDIAEGYSVSREKKESFPLTVTSAQKNPTAFYLCASSKQREVYEQYFGPGTRLTVT.

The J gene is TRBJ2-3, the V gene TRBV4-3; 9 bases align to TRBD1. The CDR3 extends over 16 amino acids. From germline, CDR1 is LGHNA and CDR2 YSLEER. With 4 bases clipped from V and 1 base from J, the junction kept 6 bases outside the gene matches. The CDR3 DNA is TGCGCCAGCAGCCTTCGGGACAGGGCTGGCACAGATACGCAGTATTTT. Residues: CASSLRDRAGTDTQYF.

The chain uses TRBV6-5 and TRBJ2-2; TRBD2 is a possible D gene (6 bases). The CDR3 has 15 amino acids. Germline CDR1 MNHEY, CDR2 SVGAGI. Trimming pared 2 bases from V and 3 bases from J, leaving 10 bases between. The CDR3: CASSYGGRDTGELFF. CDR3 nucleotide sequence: TGTGCCAGCAGTTACGGGGGGAGAGACACCGGGGAGCTGTTTTTT.

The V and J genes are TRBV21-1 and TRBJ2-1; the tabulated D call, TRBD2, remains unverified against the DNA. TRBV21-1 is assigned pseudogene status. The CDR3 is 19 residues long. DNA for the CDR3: TGTGCCAGCCGACCCCCTAGCTTGTCTCCCGGGGAGAACCGCAATGAGCAGTTCTTC. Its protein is CASRPPSLSPGENRNEQFF.